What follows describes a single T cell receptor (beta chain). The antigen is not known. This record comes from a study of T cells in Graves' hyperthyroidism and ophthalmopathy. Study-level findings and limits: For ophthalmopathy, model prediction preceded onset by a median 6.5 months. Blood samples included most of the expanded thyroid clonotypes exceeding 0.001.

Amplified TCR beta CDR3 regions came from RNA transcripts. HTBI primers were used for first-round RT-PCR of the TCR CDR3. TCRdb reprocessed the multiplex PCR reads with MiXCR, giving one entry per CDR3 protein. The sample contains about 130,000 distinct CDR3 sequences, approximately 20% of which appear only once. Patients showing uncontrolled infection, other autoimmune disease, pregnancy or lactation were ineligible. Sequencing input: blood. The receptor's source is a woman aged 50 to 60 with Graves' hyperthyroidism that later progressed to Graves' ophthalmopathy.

CDR3 sequence reads: CASSPELAVYNEQFF. The DNA of the CDR3 is TGTGCCAGCAGTCCCGAACTAGCGGTATACAATGAGCAGTTCTTC. The rearrangement links TRBV6-1 to TRBJ2-1, with 8 bases identical to TRBD2. The CDR3 sequence is 15 residues long. Germline CDR1 and CDR2: MNHNS and SASEGT. With 5 bases clipped from V and 4 bases from J, the junction kept 7 bases outside the gene matches.